Listed here are 22 T cell receptor beta chains from one sample, sequenced in a study of blood T cell repertoires in COVID-19. Clones were read by immunoSEQ multiplex PCR, and TCRdb kept only the in-frame ones, dropping some. The table has 650,000 to 800,000 clones, 85% to 90% seen once. The sample taken for sequencing was peripheral blood. These receptors were obtained from a woman aged 18-29 years with acute or convalescent COVID-19.

The CDR3 region is CASSYTGMGGGQPQHF. The CDR3 DNA follows: TGTGCCAGCAGTTACACGGGGATGGGCGGTGGGCAGCCCCAGCATTTT. The rearrangement joins TRBV6-2 or TRBV6-3 to TRBJ1-5; D ambiguous. This CDR3 comprises 16 residues. Trimming stripped 2 bases from V and 7 bases from J, with 18 bases between. Germline V gene data show CDR1 as MNHEY and CDR2 as SVGEGT.

The chain joins TRBV11-3 to TRBJ2-2; the match to TRBD1 covers 8 bases. The germline V gene encodes CDR1 SGHNT and CDR2 YENEEA. The CDR3 has 14 amino acids. V lost 2 bases and J lost 7; bases outside the gene matches: 3. CDR3: CASSLQGAGGELFF. In DNA, the CDR3 is TGTGCCAGCAGCTTACAGGGGGCGGGCGGGGAGCTGTTTTTT.

The chain carries TRBV30 and TRBJ2-5; D perhaps matches TRBD1 (6 bases). With 6 bases removed from V and 5 bases from J, the gap between germline ends came to 13 bases. The V gene's germline CDR1 is GTSNPN and CDR2 SVGIG (reference sequence). The CDR3 runs to 12 residues. CDR3 sequence: CACDRNGETQYF. The CDR3, as DNA: TGTGCCTGTGACAGGAATGGGGAGACCCAGTACTTC.

V and J are TRBV2 and TRBJ1-4, with a possible D match to TRBD1 (5 bases). The V end was cut by 4 bases, the J end by 8 bases, with 17 bases between. The CDR3 is 15 amino acids. Germline V gene lookup returns CDR1 SNHLY and CDR2 FYNNEI. DNA for the CDR3: TGTGCCAGCAGTGTTAAGGGGCCAGGGCACGAAAAACTGTTTTTT. Its protein is CASSVKGPGHEKLFF. Combining the CDR3 with reference TRBV2 and TRBJ1-4 gives the whole variable domain EPEVTQTPSHQVTQMGQEVILRCVPISNHLYFYWYRQILGQKVEFLVSFYNNEISEKSEIFDDQFSVERPDGSNFTLKIRSTKLEDSAMYFCASSVKGPGHEKLFFGSGTQLSVL.

This chain joins TRBV4-1 and TRBJ1-2; D is unresolved. Trimming cost V 1 base and J 7 bases, with 16 bases left between them. The length of the CDR3 is 15 residues. Germline CDR1 is MGHRA and CDR2 is YSYEKL. The chain's CDR3 is CASSQGSGGLSGYTF. The CDR3 bases are TGCGCCAGCAGCCAAGGGTCCGGAGGTCTGTCTGGCTACACCTTC.

The chain is built from TRBV9 and TRBJ2-7, with 8 bases matching TRBD2. This CDR3 has 14 residues. Trimming cost V 1 base and J 1 base; bases outside gene matches: 1. Germline V CDR1 and CDR2: SGDLS, YYNGEE. The chain's CDR3 is CASSVLAGSYEQYF. CDR3 nucleotides: TGTGCCAGCAGCGTACTAGCGGGTTCCTACGAGCAGTACTTC.

The chain employs TRBV15 and TRBJ1-2, with 7 bases that match TRBD1. The V gene end was trimmed by 3 bases and the J gene end by 6 bases; junction bases not matched to a gene: 4. CDR3 length equals 13 residues. Germline CDR1 LNHNV, CDR2 YYDKDF (reference sequence). CDR3 protein: CATSSRQGNGYTF. The CDR3 DNA reads as TGTGCCACCAGCAGCCGACAGGGAAATGGCTACACCTTC.

The J gene is TRBJ1-2, the V gene TRBV9; 9 bases are shared with TRBD1. Trimming at V came to 4 bases and at J to 8 bases, leaving 9 bases not matched to a gene. CDR1 SGDLS and CDR2 YYNGEE come from the germline V gene. This CDR3 comprises 14 residues. Here the CDR3 DNA reads TGTGCCAGCAGCCCCCAGACAGGGGGAGGAGGCTACACCTTC. Protein product: CASSPQTGGGGYTF. Based on the CDR3 plus reference TRBV9 and TRBJ1-2, the full variable domain is DSGVTQTPKHLITATGQRVTLRCSPRSGDLSVYWYQQSLDQGLQFLIQYYNGEERAKGNILERFSAQQFPDLHSELNLSSLELGDSALYFCASSPQTGGGGYTFGSGTRLTVV.

The chain links TRBV12-3 or TRBV12-4 to TRBJ1-5, with D unclear. The CDR3 runs to 13 residues. V lost 6 bases and J lost 4, with 10 bases in between. CDR3 in amino acids: CASSREENQPQHF. The CDR3 DNA reads TGTGCCAGCAGCCGGGAAGAGAATCAGCCCCAGCATTTT.

The chain combines TRBV24-1 with TRBJ1-2; 7 bases align to TRBD1. V dropped 3 bases and J dropped 4; count of bases not matched to a gene: 7. The CDR3 sequence is 15 residues long. Germline lookup yields CDR1 KGHDR and CDR2 SFDVKD. CDR3 nucleotide sequence: TGTGCCACCAGTGATGCAGGTGCAGGGGGCTATGGCTACACCTTC. It codes for CATSDAGAGGYGYTF.

V is TRBV5-5 and J is TRBJ1-3; D remains unclear. The CDR3 sequence is 15 residues long. Germline CDR1 SGHKS, CDR2 YYEKEE (reference sequence). The germline V and J ends were trimmed by 5 bases and 0 bases, with 12 bases remaining between them. The CDR3 coding sequence is TGTGCCAGCAGGGTGATGGGCAGCTCTGGAAACACCATATATTTT. Amino acid sequence: CASRVMGSSGNTIYF.

The chain recombines TRBV12-3 or TRBV12-4 with TRBJ1-2, with 7 bases matching TRBD1. CDR3 size: 12 residues. Trimming cost V 7 bases and J 5 bases; bases outside gene matches: 4. CDR3 DNA sequence: TGTGCCAGCACCTCAGGGGGTTATGGCTACACCTTC. It specifies CASTSGGYGYTF.

The CDR3 region is CAWRPAGSGEYNEQFF. In nucleotides, the CDR3 is TGTGCCTGGAGACCGGCTGGTAGCGGGGAGTACAATGAGCAGTTCTTC. V gene TRBV30 combines with J gene TRBJ2-1; 8 nucleotides match TRBD2. CDR3 size: 16 residues. Per germline, CDR1 GTSNPN and CDR2 SVGIG (reference sequence). V shed 3 bases, J shed 4 bases, and the junction held 11 bases outside the gene matches.

The rearrangement uses TRBV3-1 (or the pseudogene TRBV3-2) and TRBJ1-1; 7 bases map to TRBD1. The CDR3 loop spans 15 amino acids. V was pared by 3 bases and J by 7 bases, with 11 bases of the junction left unmatched. Germline V gene data show CDR1 as LGHDT and CDR2 as YNNKEL (reference sequence). CDR3 sequence (DNA): TGTGCCAGCAGCCAGAGCGACAGGGCTGATGGTGAAGCTTTCTTT. Protein product: CASSQSDRADGEAFF.

This chain uses TRBV7-9 with TRBJ1-1, with unresolved D. Trimming stripped 6 bases from V and 2 bases from J, with 7 bases between. This CDR3 spans 12 amino acids. In germline, CDR1 is SEHNR, CDR2 FQNEAQ (reference sequence). Here the CDR3 reads CASSHINTEAFF. The CDR3 region has the DNA TGTGCCAGCAGTCACATAAACACTGAAGCTTTCTTT.

CDR3 residues: CASGASTGNTIYF. CDR3 sequence (DNA): TGTGCCAGCGGGGCAAGTACAGGAAACACCATATATTTT. The chain uses TRBV9 and TRBJ1-3, with D maybe TRBD1 (5 bases). The CDR3 has 13 amino acids. Per the germline V gene, CDR1 is SGDLS and CDR2 is YYNGEE. V dropped 7 bases and J dropped 4 bases, with 12 bases sitting between them.

This clone was detected only once. The rearrangement uses TRBV9 and TRBJ2-1, with 15 bases lining up with TRBD2. The germline V gene has CDR1 SGDLS and CDR2 YYNGEE. V trimming: 4 bases; J trimming: 5 bases; junction bases outside the gene matches: 16. This CDR3 has 20 residues. The CDR3 loop is CASSPPPGLAGGRPNNEQFF. The CDR3 DNA follows: TGTGCCAGCAGCCCACCGCCGGGACTAGCGGGGGGAAGACCAAACAATGAGCAGTTCTTC. The full variable domain, completed using reference TRBV9 and TRBJ2-1, is DSGVTQTPKHLITATGQRVTLRCSPRSGDLSVYWYQQSLDQGLQFLIQYYNGEERAKGNILERFSAQQFPDLHSELNLSSLELGDSALYFCASSPPPGLAGGRPNNEQFFGPGTRLTVL.

Here the CDR3 DNA reads TGCGCCAGCAGCTTGGAACTAGCGGTCGAGCAGTACTTC. It encodes CASSLELAVEQYF. The rearrangement uses TRBV5-1 and TRBJ2-7, with TRBD2 matching 8 bases. The CDR3 sequence is 13 residues long. The germline V gene encodes CDR1 SGHRS and CDR2 YFSETQ. J gave up 6 bases and V 0 bases, and 2 bases lay outside the gene matches.

This chain connects TRBV4-1 to TRBJ1-2; 7 bases map to TRBD1. CDR3 length equals 13 residues. With V trimmed by 4 bases and J by 5 bases, 4 bases remained unmatched. CDR1 and CDR2 from the germline V gene are MGHRA and YSYEKL. The CDR3 is CASSPTGMYGYTF. The CDR3 region has the DNA TGCGCCAGCAGCCCGACAGGGATGTATGGCTACACCTTC.

This chain joins TRBV21-1 and TRBJ1-1; TRBD1, the table's D call, was not compared with the DNA. TRBV21-1 is a recognized pseudogene. The CDR3 contains 15 residues. Written as DNA, the CDR3 is TGTGCCAGCAGCAAAGGACCAGGTCCCAACACTGAAGCTTTCTTT. Its protein product is CASSKGPGPNTEAFF.

The rearrangement links TRBV30 to TRBJ1-5, with TRBD1 identical over 8 bases. V lost 1 base, J lost 5 bases, and 7 bases stayed unmatched. Looked up from germline, CDR1 is GTSNPN and CDR2 is SVGIG (reference sequence). The CDR3 contains 15 residues. Here the CDR3 DNA reads TGTGCCTGGAGTGAGGGGGCAGGGGGCTATCAGCCCCAGCATTTT. Translating gives CAWSEGAGGYQPQHF. Supplemented by reference TRBV30 and TRBJ1-5, the full variable domain reads SQTIHQWPATLVQPVGSPLSLECTVEGTSNPNLYWYRQAAGRGLQLLFYSVGIGQISSEVPQNLSASRPQDRQFILSSKKLLLSDSGFYLCAWSEGAGGYQPQHFGDGTRLSIL.

The chain recombines TRBV3-1 (or the pseudogene TRBV3-2) with TRBJ1-1, with a possible D match to TRBD1 (5 bases). The germline V gene encodes CDR1 LGHDT and CDR2 YNNKEL (reference sequence). Deletions cut 4 bases from V and 1 base from J, with 13 bases between. This CDR3 comprises 15 residues. The chain's CDR3 is CASSPMVGGNTEAFF. The CDR3 DNA sequence: TGTGCCAGCAGCCCCATGGTGGGGGGGAACACTGAAGCTTTCTTT.